What follows is one T cell receptor (beta chain) and its context. The table came from immunoSEQ multiplex PCR; TCRdb's copy has only in-frame clones and leaves some out. The data contain about 92,000 clones, around 90% of them singletons. The data stem from a study of blood T cell repertoires in COVID-19. This CDR3 region has 14 residues. Looked up from germline, CDR1 is LGHDT and CDR2 is YNNKEL (reference sequence). Trimming took off 1 base at V and 5 bases at J, with 9 bases between the two ends. This chain joins TRBV3-1 (or the pseudogene TRBV3-2) and TRBJ2-1; TRBD1 is a possible D gene (6 bases). This sequence was found in a human donor with active COVID-19. The donor label of this sample is uncertain. The sample consisted of peripheral blood. The CDR3: CASSQGPGDNEQFF. The CDR3 DNA reads as TGTGCCAGCAGCCAAGGTCCAGGGGACAATGAGCAGTTCTTC.